The 13 T cell receptor beta chains in this list originate from one sample, sequenced in a study of blood T cell repertoires in COVID-19. TCRdb's table, derived via immunoSEQ multiplex PCR, lists solely in-frame clones and lacks some. Here the sample spans 25,000 to 30,000 clones, roughly four fifths being singletons. Sequencing used peripheral blood. The receptors were gathered from a man aged 65 to 85 with acute or convalescent COVID-19.

This clone was observed a few times. The chain carries TRBV9 and TRBJ2-2; TRBD1 matches 7 bases. Germline V gene lookup returns CDR1 SGDLS and CDR2 YYNGEE. CDR3 size: 13 residues. Trimming took 7 bases from V and 4 from J; bases not matched to a gene: 4. CDR3 bases: TGTGCCAGCCGACAGGGAAGCACCGGGGAGCTGTTTTTT. Translating it yields CASRQGSTGELFF.

This chain uses TRBV11-2 with TRBJ1-5; no clear D. This CDR3 comprises 12 residues. Per the germline V gene, CDR1 is SGHAT and CDR2 is FQNNGV. Trimming cost V 4 bases and J 3 bases, with 4 bases left between them. The CDR3 reads CASSSNNQPQHF. The CDR3 region has the DNA TGTGCCAGCAGCTCCAACAATCAGCCCCAGCATTTT.

In its sample, this clone ranks as medium-sized. The genes are TRBV11-3 and TRBJ1-1, with D perhaps matching TRBD1 (5 bases). The CDR3 is made up of 13 amino acids. The V end lost 1 base, the J end lost 2 bases, and 5 bases lay between the germline ends. The V gene's germline CDR1 is SGHNT and CDR2 YENEEA. CDR3 DNA sequence: TGTGCCAGCAGCTTAGGGACAAACACTGAAGCTTTCTTT. Translating it yields CASSLGTNTEAFF. The full variable domain, rest sourced from reference TRBV11-3 and TRBJ1-1, is EAGVVQSPRYKIIEKKQPVAFWCNPISGHNTLYWYLQNLGQGPELLIRYENEEAVDDSQLPKDRFSAERLKGVDSTLKIQPAELGDSAVYLCASSLGTNTEAFFGQGTRLTVV.

The chain employs TRBV5-1 and TRBJ2-3, with 8 bases lining up with TRBD2. This CDR3 region has 14 residues. Germline-derived CDR1 and CDR2 are SGHRS and YFSETQ. Trimming removed 6 bases from V and 4 bases from J; junction bases left unmatched: 7. The CDR3 coding sequence is TGCGCCAGCAAGATGAGCGGGGGATCAGATACGCAGTATTTT. It codes for CASKMSGGSDTQYF.

The table lists this clone with a few counts. This chain connects TRBV27 to TRBJ2-3; 10 nucleotides match TRBD2. Germline assignment: CDR1 MNHEY and CDR2 SMNVEV (reference sequence). V was pared by 7 bases and J by 4 bases, with 14 bases of the junction left unmatched. CDR3 size: 17 residues. CDR3 loop: CASIGPDSGGPSDTQYF. For the CDR3, the DNA is TGTGCCAGCATAGGCCCCGATAGCGGGGGGCCCTCAGATACGCAGTATTTT.

This clone came up a few times. This chain connects TRBV7-9 to TRBJ1-4; no clear D. The CDR3 has 13 amino acids. Trimming pared 4 bases from V and 0 bases from J, leaving 3 bases between. From germline, CDR1 is SEHNR and CDR2 FQNEAQ (reference sequence). DNA for the CDR3: TGTGCCAGCAGCTCCTCAACTAATGAAAAACTGTTTTTT. Protein sequence: CASSSSTNEKLFF.

This clone was seen a single time. The chain employs TRBV11-3 and TRBJ2-1; 11 bases fit TRBD2. Germline-derived CDR1 and CDR2 are SGHNT and YENEEA. V shed 5 bases and J 6 bases; nucleotides not matched to a gene: 9. The CDR3 loop spans 16 amino acids. CDR3 in amino acids: CASSPTIAGGPNEQFF. The CDR3 coding sequence is TGTGCCAGCAGCCCTACTATAGCGGGAGGGCCCAATGAGCAGTTCTTC.

The rearrangement uses TRBV6-2 or TRBV6-3 and TRBJ1-1; a possible D gene is TRBD1 (6 bases). Trimming took off 5 bases at V and 5 bases at J, with 21 bases between the two ends. The CDR3 covers 16 residues. The germline V gene encodes CDR1 MNHEY and CDR2 SVGEGT. CDR3 in DNA: TGTGCCAGCAGTGACTTTCGTACAGGGTTCGGGACTGAAGCTTTCTTT. This encodes CASSDFRTGFGTEAFF.

For the CDR3, the DNA is TGTGCCAGCAGTCTCCGTCTCAATGAAAAACTGTTTTTT. This codes for CASSLRLNEKLFF. This chain connects TRBV12-3 or TRBV12-4 to TRBJ1-4; D uncertain. The V end lost 5 bases, the J end lost 5 bases, and 9 bases lay between the germline ends. The length of the CDR3 is 13 residues.

V and J are TRBV5-5 and TRBJ2-7; maybe TRBD2 (6 bases). This CDR3 contains 14 residues. V dropped 5 bases and J dropped 3 bases, with 15 bases sitting between them. The germline CDR1 and CDR2 sequences are SGHKS and YYEKEE (reference sequence). The CDR3 sequence: CASRPGGIRYEQYF. The CDR3 nucleotides read TGTGCCAGCAGGCCTGGAGGGATCCGCTACGAGCAGTACTTC.

The rearrangement uses TRBV7-2 and TRBJ2-1; 11 nucleotides align to TRBD2. Germline assignment: CDR1 SGHTA and CDR2 FQGNSA. J lost 4 bases, V lost 5 bases, and 4 bases had no gene match. The CDR3 totals 15 residues. CDR3 DNA: TGTGCCAGCAGCATCGGGACTAGCGGTTACAATGAGCAGTTCTTC. Amino acid sequence: CASSIGTSGYNEQFF.

The chain links TRBV6-2 or TRBV6-3 to TRBJ2-1; TRBD2 matches at 8 bases. CDR3 length: 16 amino acids. Germline assignment: CDR1 MNHEY and CDR2 SVGEGT. The ends lost 0 bases at V and 8 bases at J; junction bases unmatched: 9. As DNA, the CDR3 is TGTGCCAGCAGTTACTCGATAATAGCGGGGATTGATGAGCAGTTCTTC. Amino acids: CASSYSIIAGIDEQFF.

The rearrangement links TRBV7-9 to TRBJ1-4, with a tentative D call TRBD1 (6 bases). Germline V gene data show CDR1 as SEHNR and CDR2 as FQNEAQ (reference sequence). This CDR3 spans 14 amino acids. Trimming took off 5 bases at V and 2 bases at J, with 9 bases between the two ends. CDR3 residues: CASSAGDTNEKLFF. In DNA form, the CDR3 reads TGTGCCAGCAGCGCAGGGGATACTAATGAAAAACTGTTTTTT.